This passage covers 27 T cell receptor beta chains from one sample sequenced in a study of blood T cell repertoires in COVID-19. The table came from immunoSEQ multiplex PCR; TCRdb's copy has only in-frame clones and leaves some out. The table has around 320,000 clones, roughly 91% seen once. Sequenced material: PBMCs or T cells enriched from blood (not recorded which). The receptor set was obtained from a woman between 45 and 65 years old who had been exposed to COVID-19.

This chain joins TRBV21-1 and TRBJ2-6; TRBD2, the table's D call, lacks a check against the DNA. TRBV21-1 is flagged as a pseudogene. There are 21 residues in the CDR3. The CDR3 DNA sequence: TGTGCCAGCAGCAAAGATAGAAGGCGGTCCCGAGACGACTCTGGGGCCAACGTCCTGACTTTC. It codes for CASSKDRRRSRDDSGANVLTF.

The chain recombines TRBV7-2 with TRBJ1-6; 8 bases map to TRBD1. The V gene's germline CDR1 is SGHTA and CDR2 FQGNSA. The J segment lost 9 bases and the V segment lost 1 base, leaving 5 bases of the junction unmatched. This CDR3 spans 15 amino acids. The CDR3 protein is CASSLVPGGGSPLHF. CDR3 bases: TGTGCCAGCAGCTTAGTTCCAGGGGGCGGTTCACCCCTCCACTTT.

This rearrangement joins TRBV4-2 to TRBJ1-1; D is undetermined. This CDR3 comprises 13 residues. V lost 4 bases and J lost 0, with 6 bases in between. Germline lookup yields CDR1 LGHNA and CDR2 YNFKEQ. CDR3 DNA: TGTGCCAGCAGCCCGACTATGAACACTGAAGCTTTCTTT. Residues: CASSPTMNTEAFF.

The rearrangement uses TRBV11-2 and TRBJ1-5; D is perhaps TRBD1 (5 bases). With 0 bases removed from V and 1 base from J, the gap between germline ends came to 7 bases. This CDR3 has 15 amino acids. Germline V gene data show CDR1 as SGHAT and CDR2 as FQNNGV. The CDR3 DNA reads as TGTGCCAGCAGCTTAGAACGGGGGAGCAATCAGCCCCAGCATTTT. It translates to CASSLERGSNQPQHF. The whole variable domain, filled in from reference TRBV11-2 and TRBJ1-5, reads EAGVAQSPRYKIIEKRQSVAFWCNPISGHATLYWYQQILGQGPKLLIQFQNNGVVDDSQLPKDRFSAERLKGVDSTLKIQPAKLEDSAVYLCASSLERGSNQPQHFGDGTRLSIL.

This clone was seen only once. The V call is TRBV5-4, the J call TRBJ2-2, with D maybe TRBD2 (5 bases). Germline CDR1 SGHNT, CDR2 YYREEE (reference sequence). This CDR3 contains 16 residues. V shed 0 bases and J shed 1 base, with 10 bases lying between them. The DNA of the CDR3 is TGTGCCAGCAGCTTGGAGGCGGGTAGGAACACCGGGGAGCTGTTTTTT. Protein sequence: CASSLEAGRNTGELFF.

This clone showed up just once. The chain is built from TRBV3-1 (or the pseudogene TRBV3-2) and TRBJ2-5; perhaps TRBD2 as D (5 bases). Trimming pared 3 bases from V and 4 bases from J, leaving 9 bases between. The CDR3 has 13 residues. Germline assignment: CDR1 LGHDT and CDR2 YNNKEL (reference sequence). The chain's CDR3 is CASSQEGRETQYF. CDR3 DNA sequence: TGTGCCAGCAGCCAGGAAGGGAGAGAGACCCAGTACTTC.

The CDR3 sequence is CASHPGGNTEAFF. The CDR3 DNA sequence: TGTGCCAGCCATCCCGGGGGTAACACTGAAGCTTTCTTT. The chain couples TRBV6-5 to TRBJ1-1; D possibly corresponds to TRBD1 (5 bases). V was trimmed by 8 bases and J by 2 bases, leaving 12 bases between them. The CDR3 has 13 residues. The germline CDR1 and CDR2 sequences are MNHEY and SVGAGI.

V usage is TRBV28 and J usage is TRBJ1-5, with 9 bases identical to TRBD1. The CDR3 runs 14 residues. Germline CDR1 MDHEN, CDR2 SYDVKM. The junction had 4 bases not matched to a gene; V was cut back by 6 bases and J by 4 bases. The CDR3 sequence is CASSPGQGNQPQHF. CDR3 in DNA: TGTGCCAGCAGCCCTGGACAGGGGAATCAGCCCCAGCATTTT.

The J gene is TRBJ2-7, the V gene TRBV12-3 or TRBV12-4; D not certain. V dropped 3 bases and J dropped 8 bases, with 5 bases sitting between them. The CDR3 has 10 amino acids. CDR3 DNA: TGTGCCAGCAGTTTGTATCAGCAGTACTTC. Its translation is CASSLYQQYF.

The J gene is TRBJ1-1, the V gene TRBV3-1 (or the pseudogene TRBV3-2), with D perhaps TRBD1 (6 bases). V was shortened by 0 bases and J by 7 bases, with 9 bases between the two germline ends. CDR3 length: 13 residues. Germline V gene lookup returns CDR1 LGHDT and CDR2 YNNKEL (reference sequence). The DNA of the CDR3 is TGTGCCAGCAGCCAAGATGGGACATATGAAGCTTTCTTT. It codes for CASSQDGTYEAFF.

This CDR3 is CASTSGVGTGELFF. The CDR3 DNA sequence: TGTGCCAGCACTAGCGGGGTTGGCACCGGGGAGCTGTTTTTT. The chain has TRBV11-1 and TRBJ2-2, with 9 bases matching TRBD2. Unmatched junction bases numbered 4, after V lost 7 bases and J lost 4 bases. There are 14 residues in the CDR3. Germline CDR1 SGHAT, CDR2 FQDESV (reference sequence).

This clone has only one observation. The chain carries TRBV29-1 and TRBJ2-1, with TRBD2 matching over 12 bases. From germline, CDR1 is SQVTM and CDR2 ANQGSEA. Germline trimming cut 3 bases from V and 0 bases from J; bases unmatched to any gene: 15. There are 20 residues in the CDR3. The CDR3 region has the DNA TGCAGCGTTGATCTTCCTGTTACTAGCGGGGGGTGGAGCTCCTACAATGAGCAGTTCTTC. Encoded protein: CSVDLPVTSGGWSSYNEQFF.

The DNA for the CDR3 is TGCGCCAGCAGCTTGTCAGGCTTTAACTACAATGAGCAGTTCTTC. It encodes CASSLSGFNYNEQFF. This chain links TRBV5-1 with TRBJ2-1; D unclear. The CDR3 has 15 residues. Germline V lookup: CDR1 SGHRS, CDR2 YFSETQ. V lost 1 base to trimming and J lost 3 bases, with 11 bases between them. The complete variable domain, with remaining parts taken from reference TRBV5-1 and TRBJ2-1, reads KAGVTQTPRYLIKTRGQQVTLSCSPISGHRSVSWYQQTPGQGLQFLFEYFSETQRNKGNFPGRFSGRQFSNSRSEMNVSTLELGDSALYLCASSLSGFNYNEQFFGPGTRLTVL.

V and J are TRBV7-6 and TRBJ1-2, with D hard to call. The germline V gene encodes CDR1 SGHVS and CDR2 FNYEAQ. Trimming took off 2 bases at V and 8 bases at J, with 21 bases between the two ends. The CDR3 is 16 residues long. The CDR3 coding sequence is TGTGCCAGCAGCTTACTTGGTGACACGGACTATAGGGGCTACACCTTC. It codes for CASSLLGDTDYRGYTF.

The chain couples TRBV3-1 (or the pseudogene TRBV3-2) to TRBJ2-3; 9 bases agree with TRBD2. The V gene's germline CDR1 is LGHDT and CDR2 YNNKEL (reference sequence). Losses at the gene ends were 4 bases for V and 4 bases for J; bases not matched to a gene: 15. CDR3 length: 18 residues. CDR3 sequence: CASSRHTGGGASPDTQYF. CDR3 bases: TGTGCCAGCAGCCGCCATACGGGCGGGGGGGCGAGTCCAGATACGCAGTATTTT.

The chain joins TRBV5-1 to TRBJ2-7; 7 bases fit TRBD1. The germline CDR1 and CDR2 sequences are SGHRS and YFSETQ. The CDR3 covers 16 residues. Unmatched junction bases numbered 13, after V lost 4 bases and J lost 3 bases. DNA of the CDR3: TGCGCCAGCAGCAGCAGCCCCGGGACAGAAAACTACGAGCAGTACTTC. Translated: CASSSSPGTENYEQYF.

This clone appeared a single time. J is TRBJ1-2 and V is TRBV3-1 (or the pseudogene TRBV3-2); D is undetermined. Germline V gene lookup returns CDR1 LGHDT and CDR2 YNNKEL (reference sequence). The CDR3 has 11 residues. V lost 4 bases to trimming and J lost 8 bases, with 8 bases between them. The DNA for the CDR3 is TGTGCCAGCAGCCGCCACGGGGGCTACACCTTC. This encodes CASSRHGGYTF.

The V call is TRBV19, the J call TRBJ2-2; TRBD1 is a possible D gene (7 bases). V shed 6 bases and J shed 0 bases, with 14 bases lying between them. The CDR3 has 16 residues. Germline V gene lookup returns CDR1 LNHDA and CDR2 SQIVND (reference sequence). CDR3 DNA sequence: TGTGCCAGTAGCGTCCAGGGGGGCTCGAACACCGGGGAGCTGTTTTTT. It is translated as CASSVQGGSNTGELFF. Together with reference TRBV19 and TRBJ2-2, the CDR3 gives the full variable domain: DGGITQSPKYLFRKEGQNVTLSCEQNLNHDAMYWYRQDPGQGLRLIYYSQIVNDFQKGDIAEGYSVSREKKESFPLTVTSAQKNPTAFYLCASSVQGGSNTGELFFGEGSRLTVL.

The V and J genes are TRBV5-1 and TRBJ1-1; 12 bases line up with TRBD1. CDR1 and CDR2 (germline): SGHRS, YFSETQ. The trim removed 4 bases at V and 4 bases at J, leaving 2 bases unmatched. This CDR3 spans 14 amino acids. The CDR3 bases are TGCGCCAGCAGCGGGACAGGGGGCGTCACTGAAGCTTTCTTT. Translation: CASSGTGGVTEAFF. Filled out from reference TRBV5-1 and TRBJ1-1, the complete variable domain reads KAGVTQTPRYLIKTRGQQVTLSCSPISGHRSVSWYQQTPGQGLQFLFEYFSETQRNKGNFPGRFSGRQFSNSRSEMNVSTLELGDSALYLCASSGTGGVTEAFFGQGTRLTVV.

The chain's CDR3 is CASSDSRQGNTEAFF. The CDR3 coding sequence is TGTGCCAGCAGTGATTCAAGGCAGGGGAACACTGAAGCTTTCTTT. The V gene is TRBV2, the J gene TRBJ1-1; a possible D gene is TRBD1 (5 bases). CDR1 is SNHLY, CDR2 FYNNEI, per germline. With 3 bases removed from V and 1 base from J, the gap between germline ends came to 12 bases. This CDR3 spans 15 amino acids.

This clone appeared a single time. The chain combines TRBV7-2 with TRBJ1-3, with unresolved D. The CDR3 spans 12 residues. Germline lookup yields CDR1 SGHTA and CDR2 FQGNSA. V lost 6 bases and J lost 4, with 7 bases in between. CDR3 sequence: CASSYTGNTIYF. The CDR3 DNA follows: TGTGCCAGCAGTTACACCGGAAACACCATATATTTT.

This sequence joins TRBV10-3 and TRBJ2-7, with D tentatively TRBD1 (6 bases). The V and J ends lost 4 bases and 2 bases respectively, with 12 bases between them. The germline V gene encodes CDR1 ENHRY and CDR2 SYGVKD. The CDR3 has 14 residues. The CDR3 here is CAISGTEAPYEQYF. The CDR3 nucleotides are TGTGCCATCAGTGGGACAGAGGCCCCCTACGAGCAGTACTTC.

This sequence joins TRBV19 and TRBJ2-7, with 7 bases matching TRBD1. The CDR3 covers 16 residues. CDR1 and CDR2 from the germline V gene are LNHDA and SQIVND (reference sequence). J gave up 3 bases and V 5 bases, and 13 bases lay outside the gene matches. CDR3 in DNA: TGTGCCAGTAGTCTCCGAGCCGGGACAGCTAACTACGAGCAGTACTTC. Translating gives CASSLRAGTANYEQYF. The variable domain in full, completed from reference TRBV19 and TRBJ2-7, reads DGGITQSPKYLFRKEGQNVTLSCEQNLNHDAMYWYRQDPGQGLRLIYYSQIVNDFQKGDIAEGYSVSREKKESFPLTVTSAQKNPTAFYLCASSLRAGTANYEQYFGPGTRLTVT.

This clone was counted once. V usage is TRBV23-1 and J usage is TRBJ2-2; D remains unclear. TRBV23-1 is known as an ORF, though its function is uncertain. This CDR3 comprises 14 residues. Trimming left V 2 bases short and J 5 bases short, with 9 bases between. The CDR3 sequence is CASSQAAPTGELFF. The CDR3 DNA reads as TGCGCCAGCAGTCAAGCGGCCCCGACCGGGGAGCTGTTTTTT.

V usage is TRBV24-1 and J usage is TRBJ2-5, with D unclear. The germline V and J ends were trimmed by 4 bases and 5 bases, with 10 bases remaining between them. From germline, CDR1 is KGHDR and CDR2 SFDVKD. There are 13 residues in the CDR3. In DNA, the CDR3 is TGTGCCACCAGTGACCCCTCCCGGGAGACCCAGTACTTC. Translated, it gives CATSDPSRETQYF.

The chain employs TRBV5-1 and TRBJ2-7; D unclear. Germline-derived CDR1 and CDR2 are SGHRS and YFSETQ. With 0 bases removed from V and 4 bases from J, the gap between germline ends came to 5 bases. The CDR3 totals 12 residues. In DNA, the CDR3 is TGCGCCAGCAGCTTGGGAGGTTACGAGCAGTACTTC. Its translation is CASSLGGYEQYF.

About this clone itself: One end of the junction does not line up with germline, which may come from a read error. The gene calls are TRBV13 and TRBJ2-5; the match to TRBD1 covers 9 bases. CDR1 and CDR2 from the germline V gene are PRHDT and FYEKMQ (reference sequence). The CDR3 consists of 15 residues. The CDR3 protein is CASRLGTGRRETQYF. The DNA for the CDR3 is TGTGCCAGCAGGTTAGGGACAGGGAGGCGAGAGACCCAGTACTTC.